This T cell receptor (beta chain) was sequenced in a study of response to subunit inactivated influenza vaccine. Points on this clonotype: Its antigen is still unknown. A much larger clone sits a single nucleotide away, making a read error possible.

Study findings and constraints: It was suggested by the authors that few new T cells are recruited by each seasonal influenza vaccination.

Per the germline V gene, CDR1 is SQVTM and CDR2 is ANQGSEA. The CDR3 covers 14 residues. TCRdb redid the calling of the RT-PCR reads with MiXCR, one entry per CDR3 protein. The table records 200,000 to 300,000 distinct CDR3 sequences, 10% to 15% of them present only once. The TCR sequence derives from a man aged 50 or older who received an inactivated influenza vaccine. The chain has TRBV29-1 and TRBJ2-3, with 11 bases lining up with TRBD2. Material: non-naive T cells sorted from PBMCs, obtained 14 days before vaccination. The CDR3 region is CSVSSGRSTNTQYF. The CDR3 nucleotides are TGCAGCGTATCTAGCGGGAGGTCCACAAATACGCAGTATTTT.